This is a list of T cell receptor beta chains from one sample in a study of cytomegalovirus exposure and HLA in healthy donors. Sequencing was performed with immunoSEQ multiplex PCR; in TCRdb, only in-frame clones are kept and a portion is missing. This table holds 50,000 to 65,000 clones, approximately 95% found once. What was sequenced was PBMCs. Every receptor here comes from a young woman in good health and CMV-seropositive. Both conserved end residues are part of each CDR3. The order of the fields is clone size, V gene, J gene, D gene, CDR3 DNA, CDR3 protein. A D gene is named only where the DNA matches it firmly. The size entry is marked missing in some rows and otherwise reads once, few, many or a size class.

abundance: -; v_gene: TRBV27; j_gene: TRBJ2-5; d_gene: TRBD2; CDR3nt: TGTGCCAGCAGTCCCCGGACTAGCGGGGAAAAGACCCAGTACTTC; CDR3aa: CASSPRTSGEKTQYF
abundance: -; v_gene: TRBV28; j_gene: TRBJ1-1; d_gene: -; CDR3nt: TGTGCCAGCCCGCCCAACCGTTGGGGGGTGACGAACACTGAAGCTTTCTTT; CDR3aa: CASPPNRWGVTNTEAFF
abundance: -; v_gene: TRBV6-5; j_gene: TRBJ1-2; d_gene: -; CDR3nt: TGTGCCAGCAGTTACGCAGTAACTAACTATGGCTACACCTTC; CDR3aa: CASSYAVTNYGYTF
abundance: -; v_gene: TRBV30; j_gene: TRBJ1-1; d_gene: -; CDR3nt: TGTGCCTGGAGTGACAGGGTCGGCGCTGAAGCTTTCTTT; CDR3aa: CAWSDRVGAEAFF
abundance: -; v_gene: TRBV30; j_gene: TRBJ1-2; d_gene: -; CDR3nt: TGTGTCTGGAGTGTTTTTCTCAGTGGCTACACCTTC; CDR3aa: CVWSVFLSGYTF
abundance: -; v_gene: TRBV6-1; j_gene: TRBJ2-1; d_gene: TRBD1; CDR3nt: TGTGCCAGCCAGACAACCTTTACAGGGGGCGATGAGCAGTTCTTC; CDR3aa: CASQTTFTGGDEQFF
abundance: -; v_gene: TRBV28; j_gene: TRBJ2-7; d_gene: -; CDR3nt: TGTGCCAGCAGTTTACCACTCTACGAGCAGTACTTC; CDR3aa: CASSLPLYEQYF
abundance: once; v_gene: TRBV7-9; j_gene: TRBJ2-1; d_gene: TRBD1; CDR3nt: TGTGCCAGCAGCTCTACACAGGGGAAGGGGGCCTACAATGAGCAGTTCTTC; CDR3aa: CASSSTQGKGAYNEQFF
abundance: -; v_gene: TRBV4-1; j_gene: TRBJ2-7; d_gene: -; CDR3nt: TGCGCCAGCAGCCAAGATTCCGGGGTTCTTCGGCAGTACTTC; CDR3aa: CASSQDSGVLRQYF
abundance: -; v_gene: TRBV29-1; j_gene: TRBJ2-5; d_gene: -; CDR3nt: TGCAGCGTTGTGATGTCAGTACGAGAGACCCAGTACTTC; CDR3aa: CSVVMSVRETQYF
abundance: -; v_gene: TRBV19; j_gene: TRBJ2-1; d_gene: TRBD1; CDR3nt: TGTGCCAGTAGTATGCAGGGGGCCTCCTACAATGAGCAGTTCTTC; CDR3aa: CASSMQGASYNEQFF
abundance: -; v_gene: TRBV27; j_gene: TRBJ1-4; d_gene: -; CDR3nt: TGTGCCAGCAGTGCCCGGGATACAAATGAAAAACTGTTTTTT; CDR3aa: CASSARDTNEKLFF